Presented here are 3 T cell receptor beta chains from one specimen sequenced in a study of blood T cell repertoires in COVID-19. Assay used: immunoSEQ multiplex PCR; TCRdb lists only in-frame clones, some missing. The repertoire holds roughly 33,000 clones, with over 90% as singletons. The sample taken for sequencing was peripheral blood. The receptors originated from a human donor in a cohort sampled during active COVID-19.

The chain has TRBV5-1 and TRBJ1-1, with 7 bases lining up with TRBD1. Per germline, CDR1 SGHRS and CDR2 YFSETQ. V lost 6 bases to trimming and J lost 0 bases; unmatched junction nucleotides: 8. The CDR3 contains 15 residues. Here the CDR3 reads CASTATGPLNTEAFF. The CDR3 DNA reads TGCGCCAGCACCGCGACAGGGCCATTGAACACTGAAGCTTTCTTT.

This chain links TRBV7-8 with TRBJ1-5, with D perhaps matching TRBD1 (5 bases). CDR3 length equals 16 residues. Germline values: CDR1 SGHVS, CDR2 FQNEAQ. The V gene lost 0 bases and the J gene lost 3 bases, with 12 bases spanning the gap. The CDR3: CASSLASAGNNQPQHF. In DNA form, the CDR3 reads TGTGCCAGCAGCTTAGCTTCGGCAGGGAACAATCAGCCCCAGCATTTT.

V and J are TRBV6-4 and TRBJ2-3, with no clear D. This CDR3 comprises 15 residues. Looked up from germline, CDR1 is MRHNA and CDR2 is SNTAGT. V lost 4 bases to trimming and J lost 2 bases, with 13 bases between them. CDR3 region: CASSVTEMNTDTQYF. DNA for the CDR3: TGTGCCAGCAGTGTGACGGAGATGAACACAGATACGCAGTATTTT.